Listed here are 6 T cell receptor beta chains from one sample, sequenced in a study of blood T cell repertoires in COVID-19. Here immunoSEQ multiplex PCR was the method, and the copy in TCRdb shows in-frame clones only, minus some. The sample includes tens of thousands of clones, around 90% of them seen just once. The sample was peripheral blood. The receptors shown here come from a woman of 80 years or more with acute or convalescent COVID-19.

The chain couples TRBV5-1 to TRBJ2-7; 9 bases map to TRBD1. V was clipped by 4 bases and J by 6 bases; unmatched bases: 8. This CDR3 has 14 residues. Germline V gene sequence: CDR1 SGHRS, CDR2 YFSETQ. The CDR3 bases are TGCGCCAGCAGCCCGGGACAGGGCCAGGGCGAGCAGTACTTC. This codes for CASSPGQGQGEQYF.

The V and J genes are TRBV7-2 and TRBJ1-2; TRBD1 agrees at 7 bases. The CDR3 consists of 13 residues. With V trimmed by 1 base and J by 7 bases, 3 bases remained unmatched. Germline CDR1 reads SGHTA; CDR2 reads FQGNSA. For the CDR3, the DNA is TGTGCCAGCAGCTTAGACAGGGGAGGTGGCTACACCTTC. Its protein is CASSLDRGGGYTF.

This chain uses TRBV10-2 with TRBJ2-3, with D tentatively TRBD2 (6 bases). Trimming cost V 8 bases and J 0 bases, with 15 bases left between them. CDR1 and CDR2 (germline): WSHSY, SAAADI. This CDR3 comprises 15 residues. For the CDR3, the DNA is TGCGCCAGCCGTCGGGGAGGCGCTAGCACAGATACGCAGTATTTT. Translated: CASRRGGASTDTQYF.

The chain carries TRBV7-9 and TRBJ2-3; D is perhaps TRBD1 (5 bases). In germline, CDR1 is SEHNR, CDR2 FQNEAQ (reference sequence). The ends were cut back, 5 bases at V and 2 bases at J, with 11 bases in the middle. The CDR3 runs 14 residues. CDR3 in DNA: TGTGCCAGCAGCCAACGACAGAACACAGATACGCAGTATTTT. It encodes CASSQRQNTDTQYF.

The chain combines TRBV19 with TRBJ2-3, with 7 bases fitting TRBD1. With 4 bases clipped from V and 0 bases from J, the junction kept 4 bases outside the gene matches. Looked up from germline, CDR1 is LNHDA and CDR2 is SQIVND (reference sequence). The CDR3 loop spans 15 amino acids. CDR3: CASSTRGPSTDTQYF. The DNA of the CDR3 is TGTGCCAGTAGTACAAGGGGGCCTAGCACAGATACGCAGTATTTT.

The chain is built from TRBV5-1 and TRBJ2-1; D is possibly TRBD1 (5 bases). The V end lost 2 bases, the J end lost 1 base, and 10 bases lay between the germline ends. Germline assignment: CDR1 SGHRS and CDR2 YFSETQ. This CDR3 is 15 amino acids long. In DNA, the CDR3 is TGCGCCAGCAGCTTTCGGGCAGGGTCCTACAATGAGCAGTTCTTC. Its protein is CASSFRAGSYNEQFF.